Here is one TCR beta chain with its context. Treg sorting used a CD4+CD25+CD127-/low gate. TCRdb re-derived calls from the 5' RACE reads in MiXCR, one entry per CDR3 protein. The sample lists about 40,000 distinct CDR3 sequences, roughly a fifth seen once, with approximately 4% in the top ten. This CDR3 has 14 residues. Germline-derived CDR1 and CDR2 are SEHNR and FQNEAQ (reference sequence). V lost 1 base, J lost 2 bases, and 8 bases lay in between. Sequencing was performed on Tregs sorted from blood. The TCR was taken from a female donor with breast cancer. The V and J genes are TRBV7-9 and TRBJ1-1; D unclear. The CDR3 DNA is TGTGCCAGCAGCTTAGAGAGAACCAACACTGAAGCTTTCTTT. Translating gives CASSLERTNTEAFF.